The source of this T cell receptor beta chain is a study of chemoradiotherapy in HPV16-positive cancers. Study observations and caveats: Candidate HPV-specific clones and E7-related TCR motifs grew in tumor during treatment.

Sequenced by immunoSEQ multiplex PCR; TCRdb stores in-frame clones only, minus some. The repertoire holds about 11,000 clones, with around 76% as singletons. Samples were taken several times over chemoradiotherapy. The V gene's germline CDR1 is SNHLY and CDR2 FYNNEI. Trimming stripped 4 bases from V and 0 bases from J, with 13 bases between. The CDR3 spans 16 residues. In regard to this clone: Its matching antigen is unknown.

The TCR originated in a human donor with HPV-associated anogenital cancer. The chain has TRBV2 and TRBJ1-5; no reliable D call. The biological material was taken from a patient who underwent chemoradiotherapy. CDR3 loop: CASSVWSGYSNQPQHF. DNA for the CDR3: TGTGCCAGCAGTGTTTGGTCGGGATATAGCAATCAGCCCCAGCATTTT. Complete variable domain (other parts from reference TRBV2 and TRBJ1-5): EPEVTQTPSHQVTQMGQEVILRCVPISNHLYFYWYRQILGQKVEFLVSFYNNEISEKSEIFDDQFSVERPDGSNFTLKIRSTKLEDSAMYFCASSVWSGYSNQPQHFGDGTRLSIL.